The rows below give T cell receptor beta chains drawn from one sample of a study of human T cells and chemical hapten exposure. TCRdb re-analysed the RACE reads in MiXCR, keeping a single row per CDR3 protein. Among 100,000 to 150,000 distinct CDR3 sequences listed, roughly an eighth were seen once. Sequencing used whole blood, obtained in connection with sensitization to the hapten diphenylcyclopropenone (DPC). Receptors originate from a man aged 18 to 29 with alopecia areata. Some clones in this sample may be carry-over from other donors' samples. Each CDR3 is given with its conserved first and last residue. The D gene is left open where the match is weak. Clone size is stated in some rows and not others, as once, few, many or a class when expanded.

clone size: many
CDR3 length: 19
J gene: TRBJ1-6
V gene: TRBV11-2
D gene: NA
CDR3 DNA: TGTGCCAGCAGCTTACTTAGTATAAAGACAGTCTCCTATAATTCACCCCTCCACTTT
CDR3 protein: CASSLLSIKTVSYNSPLHF

clone size: NA
CDR3 length: 15
J gene: TRBJ2-1
V gene: TRBV7-3
D gene: TRBD1
CDR3 DNA: TGTGCCAGCAGCTTTAGTGGGACAGAGCACAATGAGCAGTTCTTC
CDR3 protein: CASSFSGTEHNEQFF

clone size: many
CDR3 length: 16
J gene: TRBJ2-2
V gene: TRBV4-1
D gene: NA
CDR3 DNA: TGCGCCAGCAGCCAAGCCTTTGGAGGGGCCGTCGGGGAGCTGTTTTTT
CDR3 protein: CASSQAFGGAVGELFF

clone size: few
CDR3 length: 16
J gene: TRBJ2-7
V gene: TRBV28
D gene: TRBD1
CDR3 DNA: TGTGCCAGCAGTCCCCATGGGGACAGGGTATCCTACGAGCAGTACTTC
CDR3 protein: CASSPHGDRVSYEQYF

clone size: NA
CDR3 length: 12
J gene: TRBJ2-3
V gene: TRBV3-1
D gene: NA
CDR3 DNA: TGTGCCAGCAGCCTGACGTCAGATACGCAGAATTTT
CDR3 protein: CASSLTSDTQNF

clone size: NA
CDR3 length: 18
J gene: TRBJ2-6
V gene: TRBV28
D gene: NA
CDR3 DNA: TGTGCCAGCAGTTTTCACGGGGGCCGCCTTCCTGGGGCCAACGTCCTGACTTTC
CDR3 protein: CASSFHGGRLPGANVLTF

clone size: many
CDR3 length: 15
J gene: TRBJ1-2
V gene: TRBV6-1
D gene: TRBD1
CDR3 DNA: TGTGCCAGCAGTGAAGCGGGACAGGGGACCTATGGCTACACCTTC
CDR3 protein: CASSEAGQGTYGYTF

clone size: NA
CDR3 length: 13
J gene: TRBJ1-5
V gene: TRBV20-1
D gene: NA
CDR3 DNA: TGCAGTGCCGAGGTGGATAGCAATCAGCCCCAGCATTTT
CDR3 protein: CSAEVDSNQPQHF

clone size: NA
CDR3 length: 12
J gene: TRBJ2-1
V gene: TRBV6-2/TRBV6-3
D gene: TRBD1
CDR3 DNA: TGTGCCAGCAGTGGACAGGGGACTGAGCAGTTCTTC
CDR3 protein: CASSGQGTEQFF

clone size: many
CDR3 length: 14
J gene: TRBJ2-2
V gene: TRBV25-1
D gene: TRBD2
CDR3 DNA: TGTGCCAGCAGTGAATTGGGAGGGGCCGGGGAGCTGTTTTTT
CDR3 protein: CASSELGGAGELFF

clone size: many
CDR3 length: 14
J gene: TRBJ1-1
V gene: TRBV5-5
D gene: NA
CDR3 DNA: TGTGCCAGCAGCCCACTTCCCATGAACACTGAAGCTTTCTTT
CDR3 protein: CASSPLPMNTEAFF

clone size: NA
CDR3 length: 14
J gene: TRBJ1-1
V gene: TRBV9
D gene: NA
CDR3 DNA: TGTGCCAGCAGACATAGCCAGGACTACACTGAAGCTTTCTTT
CDR3 protein: CASRHSQDYTEAFF

clone size: NA
CDR3 length: 11
J gene: TRBJ1-2
V gene: TRBV6-4
D gene: NA
CDR3 DNA: TGTGCCAGCAGTGAGGCGGGAAGCTACACCTTC
CDR3 protein: CASSEAGSYTF

clone size: NA
CDR3 length: 12
J gene: TRBJ2-1
V gene: TRBV19
D gene: NA
CDR3 DNA: TGTGCCAGTAGTATCGGTGGAAATGAGCAGTTCTTC
CDR3 protein: CASSIGGNEQFF

clone size: many
CDR3 length: 12
J gene: TRBJ1-2
V gene: TRBV11-2
D gene: NA
CDR3 DNA: TGTGCCAGCAGCCAGGGCGTCCGCGGCTACACCTTC
CDR3 protein: CASSQGVRGYTF

clone size: few
CDR3 length: 16
J gene: TRBJ1-1
V gene: TRBV7-9
D gene: NA
CDR3 DNA: TGTGCCAGCAGCCAAGGTCAGGTAAAGGGGGACACTGAAGCTTTCTTT
CDR3 protein: CASSQGQVKGDTEAFF

clone size: NA
CDR3 length: 11
J gene: TRBJ1-2
V gene: TRBV20-1
D gene: NA
CDR3 DNA: TGCAGTGCTTTGACAGGTCGAGGCTACACCTTC
CDR3 protein: CSALTGRGYTF

clone size: few
CDR3 length: 14
J gene: TRBJ2-2
V gene: TRBV12-3/TRBV12-4
D gene: NA
CDR3 DNA: TGTGCCACCCTTCCAGGGAGAGGGGCCGGGGAGCTGTTTTTT
CDR3 protein: CATLPGRGAGELFF

clone size: few
CDR3 length: 15
J gene: TRBJ2-3
V gene: TRBV5-8
D gene: TRBD1
CDR3 DNA: TGTGCCAGCAGCCCTCAGGGGGCGAGCACAGATACGCAGTATTTT
CDR3 protein: CASSPQGASTDTQYF

clone size: few
CDR3 length: 17
J gene: TRBJ2-3
V gene: TRBV7-3
D gene: TRBD1
CDR3 DNA: TGTGCCAGCAGCCGATCCGGACAGGCTGACCCCCTAGATACGCAGTATTTT
CDR3 protein: CASSRSGQADPLDTQYF

clone size: few
CDR3 length: 16
J gene: TRBJ2-1
V gene: TRBV12-3/TRBV12-4
D gene: NA
CDR3 DNA: TGTGCCAGCAGGAAGACTAGGGCAAGCTCCTACAATGAGCAGTTCTTC
CDR3 protein: CASRKTRASSYNEQFF

clone size: many
CDR3 length: 12
J gene: TRBJ2-2
V gene: TRBV29-1
D gene: NA
CDR3 DNA: TGCAGCGTTTCCAAGGGGACCGGGGAGCTGTTTTTT
CDR3 protein: CSVSKGTGELFF

clone size: few
CDR3 length: 16
J gene: TRBJ2-3
V gene: TRBV4-3
D gene: NA
CDR3 DNA: TGCGCCAGCAGCCAAGAATTCAGGACGGAGGGCGATACGCAGTATTTT
CDR3 protein: CASSQEFRTEGDTQYF

clone size: many
CDR3 length: 13
J gene: TRBJ1-1
V gene: TRBV7-2
D gene: NA
CDR3 DNA: TGTGCCAGCAGCTTCTTGGCCGGTGCTGAAGCTTTCTTT
CDR3 protein: CASSFLAGAEAFF

clone size: many
CDR3 length: 14
J gene: TRBJ1-2
V gene: TRBV27
D gene: NA
CDR3 DNA: TGTGCCAGCAGCTGGAAGGCAACTAACTATGGCTACACCTTC
CDR3 protein: CASSWKATNYGYTF

clone size: NA
CDR3 length: 16
J gene: TRBJ2-5
V gene: TRBV28
D gene: NA
CDR3 DNA: TGTGCCAGCAGCCGCCGTGGCCCGGGGGACCAAGAGACCCAGTACTTC
CDR3 protein: CASSRRGPGDQETQYF

clone size: many
CDR3 length: 12
J gene: TRBJ2-3
V gene: TRBV11-2
D gene: NA
CDR3 DNA: TGTGCCAGCAGCTTATCCCCAGATACGCAGTATTTT
CDR3 protein: CASSLSPDTQYF

clone size: many
CDR3 length: 17
J gene: TRBJ2-2
V gene: TRBV7-7
D gene: NA
CDR3 DNA: TGTGCCAGCAGCTTAAACTTTTTTCCGGGCTACACCGGGGAGCTGTTTTTT
CDR3 protein: CASSLNFFPGYTGELFF

clone size: few
CDR3 length: 12
J gene: TRBJ2-7
V gene: TRBV11-2
D gene: NA
CDR3 DNA: TGTGCCAGCAGCTCCTGGGGGTACGAGCAGTACTTC
CDR3 protein: CASSSWGYEQYF

clone size: NA
CDR3 length: 14
J gene: TRBJ1-2
V gene: TRBV19
D gene: TRBD1
CDR3 DNA: TGTGCCAGTAGTTTCCCTCGGGACAGGGACCTCTACACCTTC
CDR3 protein: CASSFPRDRDLYTF

clone size: few
CDR3 length: 18
J gene: TRBJ2-3
V gene: TRBV19
D gene: TRBD2
CDR3 DNA: TGTGCCAGTAGTCTGGGTCCCCGACTAGCGGGAGGTACAGATACGCAGTATTTT
CDR3 protein: CASSLGPRLAGGTDTQYF

clone size: NA
CDR3 length: 13
J gene: TRBJ1-3
V gene: TRBV6-5
D gene: NA
CDR3 DNA: TGTGCCAGCAGTTACGTGGCTGGAAACACCATATATTTT
CDR3 protein: CASSYVAGNTIYF

clone size: few
CDR3 length: 14
J gene: TRBJ1-1
V gene: TRBV9
D gene: NA
CDR3 DNA: TGTGCCAGCAGCGCGGCCCGGACGAACACTGAAGCTTTCTTT
CDR3 protein: CASSAARTNTEAFF

clone size: NA
CDR3 length: 14
J gene: TRBJ2-7
V gene: TRBV3-1
D gene: TRBD2
CDR3 DNA: TGTGCCAGCAGCCAAGATCAGTCGGGGGGCGAGCAGTACTTC
CDR3 protein: CASSQDQSGGEQYF

clone size: NA
CDR3 length: 17
J gene: TRBJ1-6
V gene: TRBV5-1
D gene: TRBD1
CDR3 DNA: TGCGCCAGCAGCTTTGGGACAGGGGTTTCGGATAATTCACCCCTCCACTTT
CDR3 protein: CASSFGTGVSDNSPLHF

clone size: few
CDR3 length: 15
J gene: TRBJ2-2
V gene: TRBV11-2
D gene: NA
CDR3 DNA: TGTGCCAGCAGCCCTTTTCGGTGGAACACCGGGGAGCTGTTTTTT
CDR3 protein: CASSPFRWNTGELFF

clone size: NA
CDR3 length: 16
J gene: TRBJ2-4
V gene: TRBV3-1
D gene: NA
CDR3 DNA: TGTGCCAGCAGCCAGGAATCCTGGGACTCCCAAAACATTCAGTACTTC
CDR3 protein: CASSQESWDSQNIQYF

clone size: NA
CDR3 length: 17
J gene: TRBJ1-6
V gene: TRBV18
D gene: TRBD1
CDR3 DNA: TGTGCCAGCTCACCCCAAACCGGGACAGGGGATAATTCACCCCTCCACTTT
CDR3 protein: CASSPQTGTGDNSPLHF

clone size: few
CDR3 length: 14
J gene: TRBJ2-7
V gene: TRBV27
D gene: TRBD2
CDR3 DNA: TGTGCCAGCAGCCCTCTAGCGGGGGCCTACGAGCAGTACTTC
CDR3 protein: CASSPLAGAYEQYF

clone size: NA
CDR3 length: 14
J gene: TRBJ2-1
V gene: TRBV2
D gene: TRBD2
CDR3 DNA: TGTGCCAGCAAGGGCGGGGGGTCCTACAATGAGCAGTTCTTC
CDR3 protein: CASKGGGSYNEQFF

clone size: NA
CDR3 length: 14
J gene: TRBJ2-2
V gene: TRBV11-2
D gene: TRBD2
CDR3 DNA: TGTGCCAGCAGCGTAGCGGGGGGGACCGGGGAGCTGTTTTTT
CDR3 protein: CASSVAGGTGELFF

clone size: NA
CDR3 length: 20
J gene: TRBJ2-3
V gene: TRBV7-9
D gene: NA
CDR3 DNA: TGTGCCAGCAGCACCGAGTTCCGGGGAACTTCTTACTTTAGCACAGATACGCAGTATTTT
CDR3 protein: CASSTEFRGTSYFSTDTQYF

clone size: many
CDR3 length: 15
J gene: TRBJ1-4
V gene: TRBV7-6
D gene: NA
CDR3 DNA: TGTGCCAGCAGCCTTCGGGACGGAAGGAATGAAAAACTGTTTTTT
CDR3 protein: CASSLRDGRNEKLFF

clone size: NA
CDR3 length: 14
J gene: TRBJ1-5
V gene: TRBV7-8
D gene: NA
CDR3 DNA: TGTGCCAGCAGCTTAGCCAGCTTAAATCAGCCCCAGCATTTT
CDR3 protein: CASSLASLNQPQHF

clone size: NA
CDR3 length: 15
J gene: TRBJ2-3
V gene: TRBV11-2
D gene: TRBD2
CDR3 DNA: TGTGCCAGCAGCCACAAGCGGGGGGGCACAGATACGCAGTATTTT
CDR3 protein: CASSHKRGGTDTQYF